The present TCR beta chain was sequenced within a study of Graves' ophthalmopathy and Graves' hyperthyroidism. Study-wide points: Most expanded clonotypes from thyroid (those above 0.001 frequency) were also found in blood.

The authors enrolled newly diagnosed hyperthyroidism patients aged 18 to 65 with under 2 months' duration. The sample holds many counts of this clonotype. Its antigen is as yet unknown. The authors amplified TCR beta CDR3 regions, and they did so from RNA transcripts for repertoire sequencing. The library came from an HTBI-primed first-round RT-PCR and a second-round multiplex PCR. TCRdb called the multiplex PCR reads again in MiXCR, with one record for every CDR3 protein. There are hundreds of thousands of distinct CDR3 sequences in the sample; under 25% occur only once, and roughly 3.2% lies in the top ten. The TCR originated in a woman aged 18-30 years with stable Graves' hyperthyroidism. The sample taken for sequencing was peripheral blood.

The CDR3 nucleotides are TGTGCCAGCAGTTCGTATACCGTGTTTCTTACTGACTATGGCTACACCTTC. The encoded protein is CASSSYTVFLTDYGYTF. The chain joins TRBV12-3 or TRBV12-4 to TRBJ1-2; D unclear. The CDR3 covers 17 residues. The V gene lost 4 bases and the J gene lost 3 bases, with 21 bases spanning the gap.